This T cell receptor (beta chain) derives from a study of CD8 T cells in ankylosing spondylitis. Study findings and constraints: In ankylosing spondylitis patients, matched synovial fluid reportedly showed significant enrichment of disease-linked clones. It appeared that ankylosing spondylitis blood was characterized by a TCR beta motif of several highly homologous variants. Clones linked to disease, bearing a CD8+ phenotype, were relatively rare in peripheral blood.

Of note for this clonotype: The antigen is not known.

Preparation of TCR beta libraries was done by quantitative 5'-RACE with molecular barcodes. Using its own MiXCR run on the 5' RACE reads, TCRdb lists one record per CDR3 protein. The sample holds 150,000 to 200,000 distinct CDR3 sequences, approximately 12% seen once. J gave up 4 bases and V 4 bases, and 12 bases lay outside the gene matches. Looked up from germline, CDR1 is SGHRS and CDR2 is YFSETQ. The length of the CDR3 is 16 residues. This TCR was sampled from a female donor with ankylosing spondylitis or in good health (not recorded which). Source material: blood, either unsorted or a sorted T cell fraction (not recorded which). The J gene is TRBJ2-3, the V gene TRBV5-1; 7 positions match TRBD2. CDR3 nucleotides: TGCGCCAGCAGCCCGGCGGCGGGGGTAACTTCAGATACGCAGTATTTT. Translating gives CASSPAAGVTSDTQYF.